Below are 6 T cell receptor beta chains sequenced from a single sample in a study of memory CD4+ T cells and cytomegalovirus serostatus. The protocol was immunoSEQ multiplex PCR, while the TCRdb copy is restricted to in-frame clones and leaves out a portion. Among about 56,000 clones listed, about four fifths were seen once. The sort gate was single viable CD3+CD4+CD8-CD45RO+ cells for memory CD4+ T cells. Sequencing input: memory CD4+ T cells from blood. The receptors were sampled from an adult in good health and CMV-seronegative.

The J gene is TRBJ1-2, the V gene TRBV7-2; D is ambiguous. Germline V gene lookup returns CDR1 SGHTA and CDR2 FQGNSA. V was pared by 1 base and J by 1 base, with 7 bases between. This CDR3 contains 14 residues. CDR3 coding DNA: TGTGCCAGCAGCTTAGATCACAATAACTATGGCTACACCTTC. The encoded protein is CASSLDHNNYGYTF.

This clone was counted between two and nine times. This chain uses TRBV7-9 with TRBJ2-6; D is unclear. This CDR3 spans 16 amino acids. Germline CDR1 SEHNR, CDR2 FQNEAQ (reference sequence). V was trimmed by 8 bases and J by 2 bases, leaving 16 bases between them. The CDR3 DNA reads TGTGCCAGCCCAAGTCTTGGGTCTCCTGGGGCCAACGTCCTGACTTTC. It is translated as CASPSLGSPGANVLTF.

The chain carries TRBV4-2 and TRBJ1-1; 9 nucleotides line up with TRBD1. Germline CDR1 LGHNA, CDR2 YNFKEQ. J lost 6 bases, V lost 4 bases, and 9 bases had no gene match. The CDR3 length is 15 residues. CDR3 DNA: TGTGCCAGCAGCCGGATGGGACAGGGTTTCCCTGAAGCTTTCTTT. This codes for CASSRMGQGFPEAFF.

This clone occurred once. The gene calls are TRBV7-2 and TRBJ1-1; 10 nucleotides align to TRBD1. This CDR3 spans 19 amino acids. The V segment lost 5 bases and the J segment 0 bases; nucleotides outside the gene matches: 15. Per germline, CDR1 SGHTA and CDR2 FQGNSA. The CDR3 sequence: CASSPRDRGFRIMNTEAFF. As DNA, the CDR3 is TGTGCCAGCAGCCCGCGGGACAGGGGCTTTAGGATTATGAACACTGAAGCTTTCTTT.

This rearrangement joins TRBV6-6 to TRBJ1-5; D remains unclear. The CDR3 covers 16 residues. V dropped 4 bases and J dropped 4 bases, with 17 bases sitting between them. Germline V gene data show CDR1 as MNHNY and CDR2 as SVGAGI (reference sequence). This CDR3 reads CASSSPGSRDNQPQHF. The DNA for the CDR3 is TGTGCCAGCAGTTCTCCCGGGTCGAGGGATAATCAGCCCCAGCATTTT.

The rearrangement uses TRBV20-1 and TRBJ2-2; D not certain. The CDR3 consists of 11 residues. Germline-derived CDR1 and CDR2 are DFQATT and SNEGSKA (reference sequence). V lost 0 bases to trimming and J lost 6 bases, with 2 bases between them. This CDR3 reads CSARDAGELFF. The CDR3 DNA follows: TGCAGTGCTAGAGATGCCGGGGAGCTGTTTTTT.